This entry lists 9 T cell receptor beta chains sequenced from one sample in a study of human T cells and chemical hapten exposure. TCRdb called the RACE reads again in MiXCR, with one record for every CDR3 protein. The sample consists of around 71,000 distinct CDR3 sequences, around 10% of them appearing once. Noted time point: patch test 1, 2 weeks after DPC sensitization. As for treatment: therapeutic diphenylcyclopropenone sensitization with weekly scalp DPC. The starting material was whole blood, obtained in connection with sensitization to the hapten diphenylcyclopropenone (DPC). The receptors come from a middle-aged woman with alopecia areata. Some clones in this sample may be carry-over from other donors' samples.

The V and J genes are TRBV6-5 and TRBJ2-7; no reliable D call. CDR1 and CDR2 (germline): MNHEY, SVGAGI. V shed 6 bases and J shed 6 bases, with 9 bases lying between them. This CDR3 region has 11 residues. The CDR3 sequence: CASSRQGEQYF. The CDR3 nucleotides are TGTGCCAGCAGCCGCCAAGGCGAGCAGTACTTC.

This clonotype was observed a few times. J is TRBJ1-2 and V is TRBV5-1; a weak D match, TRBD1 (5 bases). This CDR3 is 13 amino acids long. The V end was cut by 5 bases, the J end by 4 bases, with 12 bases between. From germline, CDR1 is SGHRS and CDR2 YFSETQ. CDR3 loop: CASSQGRAYGYTF. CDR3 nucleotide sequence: TGCGCCAGCAGTCAGGGTCGGGCCTATGGCTACACCTTC.

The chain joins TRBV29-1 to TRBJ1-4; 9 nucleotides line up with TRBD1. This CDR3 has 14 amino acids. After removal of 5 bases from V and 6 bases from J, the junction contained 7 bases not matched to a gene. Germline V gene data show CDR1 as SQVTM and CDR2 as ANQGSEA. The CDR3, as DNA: TGCAGCGTTCGTACCGGGACAGGGTATGAAAAACTGTTTTTT. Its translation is CSVRTGTGYEKLFF.

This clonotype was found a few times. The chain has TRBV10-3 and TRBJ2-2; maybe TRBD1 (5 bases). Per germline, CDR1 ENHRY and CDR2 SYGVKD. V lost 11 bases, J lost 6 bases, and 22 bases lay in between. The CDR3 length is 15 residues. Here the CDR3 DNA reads TGTGCCGGAGCAGGCGCCCTTAGGGGTCCCGGGGAGCTGTTTTTT. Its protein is CAGAGALRGPGELFF.

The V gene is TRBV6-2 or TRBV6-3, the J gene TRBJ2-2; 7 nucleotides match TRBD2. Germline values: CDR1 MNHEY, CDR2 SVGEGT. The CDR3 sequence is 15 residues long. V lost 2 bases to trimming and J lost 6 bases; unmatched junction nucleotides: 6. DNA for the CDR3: TGTGCCAGCAGTTACGGGGGGGACCCACCCGGGGAGCTGTTTTTT. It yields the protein CASSYGGDPPGELFF.

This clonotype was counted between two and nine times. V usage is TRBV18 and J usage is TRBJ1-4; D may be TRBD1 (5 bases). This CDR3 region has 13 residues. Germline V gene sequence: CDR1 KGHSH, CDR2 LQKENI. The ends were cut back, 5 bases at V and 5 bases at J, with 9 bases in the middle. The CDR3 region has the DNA TGTGCCAGCTCAAGGACAAAAAATGAAAAACTGTTTTTT. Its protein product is CASSRTKNEKLFF.

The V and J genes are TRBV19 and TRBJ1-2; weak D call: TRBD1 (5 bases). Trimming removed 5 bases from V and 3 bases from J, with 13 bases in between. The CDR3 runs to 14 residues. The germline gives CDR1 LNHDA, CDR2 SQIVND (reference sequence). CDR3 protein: CASSVSGSYYGYTF. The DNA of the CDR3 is TGTGCCAGTAGTGTCTCAGGGTCCTACTATGGCTACACCTTC.

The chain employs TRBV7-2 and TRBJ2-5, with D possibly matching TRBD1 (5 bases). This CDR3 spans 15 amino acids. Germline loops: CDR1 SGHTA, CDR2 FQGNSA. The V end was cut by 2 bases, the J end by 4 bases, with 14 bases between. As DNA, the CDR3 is TGTGCCAGCAGCTTATACCGTGGGGCCGGAGAGACCCAGTACTTC. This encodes CASSLYRGAGETQYF.

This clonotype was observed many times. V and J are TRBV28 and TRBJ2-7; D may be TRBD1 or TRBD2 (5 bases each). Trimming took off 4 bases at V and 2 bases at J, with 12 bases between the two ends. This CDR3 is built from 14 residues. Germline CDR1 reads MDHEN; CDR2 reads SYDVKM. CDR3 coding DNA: TGTGCCAGCAGTTCTCCCGGGACGGCCTACGAGCAGTACTTC. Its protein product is CASSSPGTAYEQYF.